The clone carrying this T cell receptor (beta chain) was seen only once. The antigen is undetermined. Germline V gene lookup returns CDR1 SEHNR and CDR2 FQNEAQ (reference sequence). The CDR3 consists of 15 residues. Losses at the gene ends were 8 bases for V and 0 bases for J; bases not matched to a gene: 10. This specimen belongs to a study of beta chain features in type 1 diabetes. General observations from the study: Junctions at VDJ sites from type 1 diabetes patients had fewer insertions and more deletions.

Blood was drawn once from each donor into heparinised tubes. The draws averaged roughly 120 mL. Isolated RNA was reverse transcribed in full, so expressed TCRB transcripts were sequenced. Repertoires were generated with immunoSEQ multiplex PCR, while TCRdb's copy carries only in-frame clones and drops some. The sample consists of about 360,000 clones, roughly 12% of them appearing once. Sequencing input: naive CD4+ T cells from blood. The clonotype was recovered from a man in his late teens or twenties in good health. V is TRBV7-9 and J is TRBJ2-7; TRBD2 agrees at 7 bases. DNA for the CDR3: TGTGCCAGCGAGAAGGAGGGCGGGAGCTCCTACGAGCAGTACTTC. Protein: CASEKEGGSSYEQYF.